This TCR beta chain was profiled in a study of CD8 T cells in Susac syndrome. The CDR3 is 14 residues long. The germline V gene encodes CDR1 SQVTM and CDR2 ANQGSEA. V shed 7 bases and J 2 bases; nucleotides not matched to a gene: 8. When the RNA was reverse transcribed, random hexamers were used with an input of about 0.5 to 1 ug. Each CDR3 protein gets one entry after TCRdb re-called the immunoSEQ multiplex PCR reads with MiXCR. The data contain roughly 120,000 distinct CDR3 sequences, approximately 93% of them seen just once; the ten biggest clones take up 0.093%. This sequence joins TRBV29-1 and TRBJ2-7, with 10 bases identical to TRBD1. This receptor was taken from a human donor with multiple sclerosis. The material sequenced was CD4+ T cells from PBMCs. The DNA for the CDR3 is TGCAGCGCCCTGGACAGGGGGGCTACCTACGAGCAGTACTTC. This gives the protein CSALDRGATYEQYF.